The 24 T cell receptor beta chains in this list originate from one sample, sequenced in a study of shared clonotypes between healthy human individuals. Libraries were prepared by immunoSEQ multiplex PCR; TCRdb keeps only in-frame clonotypes and omits some of them. The sample contains about 1 million clones, around 74% of which appear only once. The sample taken for sequencing was memory CD4+ T cells sorted from blood. Indicated subset: CD45RA-negative fraction. Receptors originate from a young man in good health.

The rearrangement links TRBV5-1 to TRBJ2-7; D remains ambiguous. Germline loops: CDR1 SGHRS, CDR2 YFSETQ. This CDR3 spans 15 amino acids. Trimming took 4 bases from V and 0 from J, leaving 14 bases between them. DNA for the CDR3: TGCGCCAGCAGCCTAAACTTGCGTAGCTCCTACGAGCAGTACTTC. Translating it yields CASSLNLRSSYEQYF.

This clone was seen a single time. The chain combines TRBV27 with TRBJ2-1, with TRBD2 matching 10 bases. V was pared by 6 bases and J by 4 bases, with 3 bases of the junction left unmatched. The germline gives CDR1 MNHEY, CDR2 SMNVEV (reference sequence). CDR3 length equals 14 residues. The CDR3: CASRVAGGYNEQFF. CDR3 bases: TGTGCCAGCAGGGTAGCGGGAGGATACAATGAGCAGTTCTTC.

This chain joins TRBV5-6 and TRBJ2-5; D remains unclear. Between the trimmed V and J ends, which lost 4 bases and 4 bases, there was a span of 5 bases. The germline V gene encodes CDR1 SGHDT and CDR2 YYEEEE. The CDR3 runs 11 residues. The CDR3 spells CASSTSETQYF. In nucleotides, the CDR3 is TGTGCCAGCAGCACCTCAGAGACCCAGTACTTC.

The chain carries TRBV7-8 and TRBJ2-7; no reliable D call. This CDR3 region has 16 residues. Germline loops: CDR1 SGHVS, CDR2 FQNEAQ. Between the trimmed V and J ends, which lost 0 bases and 2 bases, there was a span of 14 bases. CDR3 in DNA: TGTGCCAGCAGCTTAGCGAACAGCATTCTCCCCTACGAGCAGTACTTC. Residues: CASSLANSILPYEQYF.

The chain's CDR3 is CAWRKGSTTNEKLFF. Here the CDR3 DNA reads TGTGCCTGGAGAAAGGGGTCCACAACTAATGAAAAACTGTTTTTT. The gene calls are TRBV30 and TRBJ1-4; D is perhaps TRBD1 (5 bases). With 3 bases removed from V and 0 bases from J, the gap between germline ends came to 11 bases. Germline lookup yields CDR1 GTSNPN and CDR2 SVGIG (reference sequence). The CDR3 sequence is 15 residues long. The variable domain in full, with the rest retrieved from reference TRBV30 and TRBJ1-4, is SQTIHQWPATLVQPVGSPLSLECTVEGTSNPNLYWYRQAAGRGLQLLFYSVGIGQISSEVPQNLSASRPQDRQFILSSKKLLLSDSGFYLCAWRKGSTTNEKLFFGSGTQLSVL.

Details on this clone: At the DNA level, this CDR3 is encoded by other sequences in the same sample as well. The genes are TRBV11-2 and TRBJ1-1; TRBD1 is a possible D gene (6 bases). V was pared by 1 base and J by 1 base, with 7 bases between. The CDR3 spans 14 residues. CDR1 and CDR2 (germline): SGHAT, FQNNGV. DNA of the CDR3: TGTGCCAGCAGCTTAGGAGGGGGGAACACTGAAGCTTTCTTT. It codes for CASSLGGGNTEAFF.

Comment on this clone: The same CDR3 also results from other DNA sequences found in this sample. The V call is TRBV5-1, the J call TRBJ1-1, with D possibly matching TRBD1 (5 bases). Germline V gene lookup returns CDR1 SGHRS and CDR2 YFSETQ. This CDR3 has 14 amino acids. V dropped 2 bases and J dropped 2 bases, with 10 bases sitting between them. CDR3 nucleotides: TGCGCCAGCAGCTTAAACCAGGGTAACACTGAAGCTTTCTTT. Encoded protein: CASSLNQGNTEAFF.

The rearrangement joins TRBV5-6 to TRBJ1-3; D is ambiguous. Germline values: CDR1 SGHDT, CDR2 YYEEEE. The V gene lost 2 bases and the J gene lost 0 bases, with 12 bases spanning the gap. This CDR3 is built from 16 residues. As DNA, the CDR3 is TGTGCCAGCAGCTTTCTGACTGCTGACTCTGGAAACACCATATATTTT. It encodes CASSFLTADSGNTIYF.

The chain is built from TRBV4-1 and TRBJ2-2; maybe TRBD1 (5 bases). The germline CDR1 and CDR2 sequences are MGHRA and YSYEKL. Deletions cut 0 bases from V and 3 bases from J, with 8 bases between. This CDR3 contains 15 residues. The CDR3 sequence: CASSQEDRDTGELFF. Here the CDR3 DNA reads TGCGCCAGCAGCCAAGAAGACAGAGACACCGGGGAGCTGTTTTTT.

V gene TRBV2 combines with J gene TRBJ2-5, with a weak D call TRBD2 (7 bases). The CDR3 is made up of 12 amino acids. V was shortened by 8 bases and J by 2 bases, with 9 bases between the two germline ends. Per the germline V gene, CDR1 is SNHLY and CDR2 is FYNNEI. CDR3 protein: CASEGGQETQYF. DNA of the CDR3: TGTGCCAGCGAGGGGGGGCAAGAGACCCAGTACTTC.

The V gene is TRBV27, the J gene TRBJ2-2, with TRBD1 as a possible D gene (5 bases). Germline lookup yields CDR1 MNHEY and CDR2 SMNVEV (reference sequence). Trimming took off 3 bases at V and 6 bases at J, with 14 bases between the two ends. The CDR3 loop spans 15 amino acids. This CDR3 is CASSFGRVTSGELFF. Written as DNA, the CDR3 is TGTGCCAGCAGTTTCGGCAGGGTGACTTCCGGGGAGCTGTTTTTT.

As for this clone: Other DNA sequences in this specimen translate into the identical CDR3. This sequence joins TRBV19 and TRBJ2-5; TRBD1 matches at 8 bases. Germline CDR1 LNHDA, CDR2 SQIVND (reference sequence). The CDR3 runs to 15 residues. Trimming cost V 6 bases and J 5 bases; bases outside gene matches: 11. The CDR3, as DNA: TGTGCCAGTAGGAGCCTCGACAGGGGCGGGGAGACCCAGTACTTC. Translating it yields CASRSLDRGGETQYF.

CDR3 nucleotide sequence: TGTGCCAGCAGCCAAAAGTCTGAAGCTTTCTTT. Residues: CASSQKSEAFF. This chain links TRBV7-3 with TRBJ1-1, with D unresolved. Germline values: CDR1 SGHTA, CDR2 FQGTGA. CDR3 length: 11 amino acids. The V end lost 5 bases, the J end lost 6 bases, and 7 bases lay between the germline ends.

J is TRBJ1-6 and V is TRBV30; 9 bases are shared with TRBD1. Per germline, CDR1 GTSNPN and CDR2 SVGIG (reference sequence). After removal of 1 base from V and 5 bases from J, the junction contained 3 bases not matched to a gene. The CDR3 consists of 15 residues. Here the CDR3 reads CAWSDGQGNNSPLHF. CDR3 bases: TGTGCCTGGAGTGACGGACAGGGGAATAATTCACCCCTCCACTTT.

The V and J genes are TRBV30 and TRBJ1-2; D gene unclear. CDR3 length: 11 residues. CDR1 is GTSNPN, CDR2 SVGIG, per germline (reference sequence). The germline V and J ends were trimmed by 2 bases and 8 bases, with 9 bases remaining between them. CDR3 sequence reads: CAWSRVSGYTF. The CDR3 DNA follows: TGTGCCTGGAGTAGGGTCAGCGGCTACACCTTC.

The chain employs TRBV25-1 and TRBJ2-3; D gene uncertain. Germline V gene sequence: CDR1 MGHDK, CDR2 SYGVNS. V was cut by 8 bases and J by 0 bases, with 18 bases left in between. This CDR3 is 16 amino acids long. CDR3 DNA: TGTGCCAGCGCGGAATTCGGGCCAAAAAGCACAGATACGCAGTATTTT. Amino acids: CASAEFGPKSTDTQYF.

The chain is built from TRBV2 and TRBJ1-6; possible D gene TRBD1, 6 bases. The germline V gene encodes CDR1 SNHLY and CDR2 FYNNEI. V was trimmed by 8 bases and J by 7 bases, leaving 21 bases between them. This CDR3 has 16 residues. CDR3 DNA sequence: TGTGCCAGCTACCGGGGGGCTCCTTCCAAAAATTCACCCCTCCACTTT. Its translation: CASYRGAPSKNSPLHF.

This clone was recorded many times. The chain couples TRBV27 to TRBJ2-1; TRBD2 matches 7 bases. J was trimmed by 6 bases and V by 4 bases; bases with no gene match: 9. The germline V gene has CDR1 MNHEY and CDR2 SMNVEV (reference sequence). The CDR3 has 15 residues. CDR3 protein: CASSSPSGNINEQFF. The DNA for the CDR3 is TGTGCCAGCAGTTCTCCTAGCGGTAATATCAATGAGCAGTTCTTC.

This chain uses TRBV18 with TRBJ2-7; unclear D gene. This CDR3 spans 14 amino acids. Germline CDR1 is KGHSH and CDR2 is LQKENI. The V and J ends lost 3 bases and 0 bases respectively, with 9 bases between them. CDR3 residues: CASSPLTVSYEQYF. CDR3 sequence (DNA): TGTGCCAGCTCACCGCTTACTGTCTCCTACGAGCAGTACTTC.

The CDR3 nucleotides are TGTGCCAGCCGGGCCGCAGGGGTAAATTCACCCCTCCACTTT. It is translated as CASRAAGVNSPLHF. The rearrangement joins TRBV7-2 to TRBJ1-6; possible D gene TRBD1, 6 bases. Trimming removed 8 bases at V and 7 bases at J, with 15 bases between. Germline V gene data show CDR1 as SGHTA and CDR2 as FQGNSA. The CDR3 is 14 residues long.

The CDR3 sequence: CASSVVWGSEQFF. CDR3 coding DNA: TGTGCCAGCAGCGTAGTTTGGGGGAGTGAGCAGTTCTTC. This rearrangement joins TRBV9 to TRBJ2-1, with D possibly being TRBD1 or TRBD2 (5 bases each). Trimming pared 0 bases from V and 9 bases from J, leaving 10 bases between. This CDR3 spans 13 amino acids. Germline V gene sequence: CDR1 SGDLS, CDR2 YYNGEE.

The chain combines TRBV27 with TRBJ1-5; D might be TRBD1 (5 bases). The germline V gene has CDR1 MNHEY and CDR2 SMNVEV (reference sequence). CDR3 length equals 14 residues. V was clipped by 5 bases and J by 4 bases, with 12 bases between them. CDR3 amino acids: CASSRGIANQPQHF. In DNA form, the CDR3 reads TGTGCCAGCAGTAGGGGTATCGCGAATCAGCCCCAGCATTTT.

The table lists this clone with a count of one. The same CDR3 arises from other DNA sequences in this sample as well. The genes are TRBV19 and TRBJ1-1; 7 nucleotides line up with TRBD1. V lost 5 bases to trimming and J lost 1 base; unmatched junction nucleotides: 1. The CDR3 is 13 amino acids. Germline-derived CDR1 and CDR2 are LNHDA and SQIVND (reference sequence). The CDR3: CASSRTGNTEAFF. The CDR3 nucleotides read TGTGCCAGTAGTCGGACAGGGAACACTGAAGCTTTCTTT.

Notes on this clone: Other DNA sequences from this sample encode an identical CDR3 as well. V usage is TRBV9 and J usage is TRBJ2-2; 10 bases fit TRBD1. With 8 bases clipped from V and 5 bases from J, the junction kept 6 bases outside the gene matches. The CDR3 has 14 residues. Germline CDR1 reads SGDLS; CDR2 reads YYNGEE. The CDR3 DNA is TGTGCCAGTAGCCGGACAGGGGGGACCGGGGAGCTGTTTTTT. Its translation is CASSRTGGTGELFF. The variable domain in full, with the rest retrieved from reference TRBV9 and TRBJ2-2, is DSGVTQTPKHLITATGQRVTLRCSPRSGDLSVYWYQQSLDQGLQFLIQYYNGEERAKGNILERFSAQQFPDLHSELNLSSLELGDSALYFCASSRTGGTGELFFGEGSRLTVL.